This T cell receptor beta chain derives from a study of CD4 T cells in relation to SARS-CoV-2 and coronaviruses. Study overall: After roughly ten days of antigen culture, PBMC TCR beta CDR3s were sequenced. Controls used an HIV-1 Nef peptide pool or no peptide.

The CDR3 sequence is 15 residues long. V was pared by 6 bases and J by 6 bases, with 7 bases of the junction left unmatched. From germline, CDR1 is SNHLY and CDR2 FYNNEI. Unexposed donor CD4+ T cells date from about 2011-2018, before the COVID-19 pandemic. Isolation of CD4+ T cells took place after approximately 10 days in culture. Unexposed-donor CD4+ T cells were probed with SARS-CoV-2 S/N and four cold-coronavirus spikes, cells permitting. TCRdb keeps only in-frame clones here, not all; method: immunoSEQ multiplex PCR. The data show 15,000 to 20,000 clones, over 65% seen once. This clone was detected only a few times. Its target is not known.

The TCR originated in a human donor in good health. The sequencing sample was made of CD4+ T cells from PBMCs, cultured in vitro. V usage is TRBV2 and J usage is TRBJ1-5, with TRBD1 matching over 11 bases. CDR3 nucleotides: TGTGCCAGCAGCTTAGGGACAGGGGGAGTTCAGCCCCAGCATTTT. Protein: CASSLGTGGVQPQHF.